These T cell receptor beta chains were read from a single sample in a study of T cell responses to AZD1222 COVID-19 vaccine. Some clones are missing from TCRdb's copy, which holds only in-frame ones; the method was immunoSEQ multiplex PCR. Of some 50,000 clones listed, approximately 79% are singletons. Sequences were derived from peripheral blood, sampled on day 0 of MenACWY control vaccination. The receptors originated from an adult in good health. The CDR3 runs from the conserved cysteine through the conserved F or W.

V: TRBV18
CDR3: CASSPPWGTNTEAFF

V: TRBV28
CDR3: CASSLWELAGTYEQCF

V: TRBV2
CDR3: CASTVQGPTHEQYF

V: TRBV3-1/TRBV3-2
CDR3: CASSLGRQNYGYTF

V: TRBV5-4
CDR3: CASSLPRGGDGYTF

V: TRBV19
CDR3: CASSIGWGKNQPQHF

V: TRBV5-1
CDR3: CASSGGGYNEQFF

V: TRBV15
CDR3: CATSTGRSNEKLFF

V: TRBV5-4
CDR3: CASSLGQNPGNTIYF

V: TRBV15
CDR3: CATSRDSRVLGTEAFF

V: TRBV5-6
CDR3: CASTPGSGDTGELFF

V: TRBV5-1
CDR3: CASSPKGTSDETQYF

V: TRBV30
CDR3: CAWIRGSGYNEQFF

V: TRBV19
CDR3: CASSNTGRTGGRGGQFF

V: TRBV7-2
CDR3: CASSLEPLTYGYTF

V: TRBV2
CDR3: CASSLSRETAVSSTDTQYF

V: TRBV15
CDR3: CATSRDYRGAEGGYTF

V: TRBV10-1
CDR3: CASIWGRWNTEAFF

V: TRBV7-3
CDR3: CASSPWDRVYSGQPQHF

V: TRBV18
CDR3: CASSPGPVNTEAFF

V: TRBV7-9
CDR3: CASSPWASRTDTQYF

V: TRBV28
CDR3: CASSPWTEANYGYTF

V: TRBV5-1
CDR3: CASSSGTGTQYF

V: TRBV28
CDR3: CASSADRARTNYGYTF

V: TRBV27
CDR3: CASSLNGQAGSNQPQHF

V: TRBV29-1
CDR3: CSARGASGNTIYF

V: TRBV11-2
CDR3: CASSLQRSPSEQFF

V: TRBV20-1
CDR3: CSASFGFNNEQFF

V: TRBV19
CDR3: CASSRSGQGVLGNQPQHF

V: TRBV14
CDR3: CASSQRNRNTEAFF

V: TRBV5-6
CDR3: CASSLGQPDQETQYF

V: TRBV9
CDR3: CASSPTGGELFF

V: TRBV12-3/TRBV12-4
CDR3: CASSSQGFEAFF

V: TRBV25-1
CDR3: CASGPSSGGADTQYF

V: TRBV7-9
CDR3: CASSSDRGVSYTF